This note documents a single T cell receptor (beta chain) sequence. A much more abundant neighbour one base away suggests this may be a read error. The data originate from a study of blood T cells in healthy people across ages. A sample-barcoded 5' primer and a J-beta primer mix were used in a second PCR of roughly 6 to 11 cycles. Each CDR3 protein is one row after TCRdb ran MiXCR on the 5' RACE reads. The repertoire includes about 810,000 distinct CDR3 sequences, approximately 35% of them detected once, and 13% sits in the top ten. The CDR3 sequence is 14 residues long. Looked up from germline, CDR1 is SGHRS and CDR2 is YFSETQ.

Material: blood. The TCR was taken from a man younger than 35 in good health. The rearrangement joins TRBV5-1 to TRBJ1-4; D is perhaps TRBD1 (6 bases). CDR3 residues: CVSSLGAANEKLFF. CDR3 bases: TGCGTCAGCAGCTTGGGGGCGGCTAATGAAAAACTGTTTTTT.